Detailed here is one T cell receptor beta chain. Its antigen is currently unknown. Unique molecular identifiers were attached to individual cDNA molecules. TCRdb reprocessed the 5' RACE reads with MiXCR, giving one entry per CDR3 protein. Here the sample spans fewer than 80,000 distinct CDR3 sequences, roughly 4.8% being singletons. The germline V gene has CDR1 ENHRY and CDR2 SYGVKD. V gave up 6 bases and J gave up 6 bases, with 18 bases separating them. The CDR3 spans 14 residues. This sample was included in a study of early T cells in non-severe SARS-CoV-2 infection. Study-level background: Sequencing used unsorted whole-blood bulk RNA, so chains lack pairing. Overall study results and limits: Matches to VDJdb favored anti-spike CD8 responses and missed private and CD4 specificities.

The sequences come from whole blood, collected at baseline. The origin of this receptor is an adult who was a healthcare worker with PCR-confirmed SARS-CoV-2 infection or an uninfected control (not recorded which). The donor label of this sample is uncertain. This rearrangement joins TRBV10-3 to TRBJ2-7; TRBD1 might be the D (5 bases). The CDR3 loop is CAIREQGGVGEQYF. The CDR3 DNA reads TGTGCCATCAGGGAGCAGGGTGGGGTCGGCGAGCAGTACTTC.